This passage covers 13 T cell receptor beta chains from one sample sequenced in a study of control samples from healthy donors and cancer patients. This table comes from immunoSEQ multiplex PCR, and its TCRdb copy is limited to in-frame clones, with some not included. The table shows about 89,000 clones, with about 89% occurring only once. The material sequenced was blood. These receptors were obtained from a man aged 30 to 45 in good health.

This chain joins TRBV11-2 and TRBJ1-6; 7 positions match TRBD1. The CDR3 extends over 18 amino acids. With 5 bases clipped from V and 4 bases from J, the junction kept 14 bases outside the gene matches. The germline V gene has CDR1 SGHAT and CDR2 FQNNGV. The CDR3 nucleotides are TGTGCCAGCAGCCCTGTGACAGGGATTCTTTTATATAATTCACCCCTCCACTTT. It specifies CASSPVTGILLYNSPLHF.

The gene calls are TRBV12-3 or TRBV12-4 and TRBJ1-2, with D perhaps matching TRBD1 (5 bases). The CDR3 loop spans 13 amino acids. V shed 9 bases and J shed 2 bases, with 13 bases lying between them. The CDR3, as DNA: TGTGCCAGTTCGGGGGGACGAAACTATGGCTACACCTTC. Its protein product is CASSGGRNYGYTF.

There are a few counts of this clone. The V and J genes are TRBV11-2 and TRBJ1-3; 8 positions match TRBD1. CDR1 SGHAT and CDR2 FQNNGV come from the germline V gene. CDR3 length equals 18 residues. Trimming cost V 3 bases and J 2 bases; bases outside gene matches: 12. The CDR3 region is CASSFGQGKGVPGNTIYF. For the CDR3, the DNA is TGTGCCAGCAGCTTCGGACAGGGCAAAGGAGTACCTGGAAACACCATATATTTT.

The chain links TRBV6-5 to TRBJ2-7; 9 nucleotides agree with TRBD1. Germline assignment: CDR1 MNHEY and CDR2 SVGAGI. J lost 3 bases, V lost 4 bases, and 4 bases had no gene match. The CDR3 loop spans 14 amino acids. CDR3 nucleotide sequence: TGTGCCAGCAGTTCCCGGGACAGGGTCTACGAGCAGTACGTC. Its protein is CASSSRDRVYEQYV.

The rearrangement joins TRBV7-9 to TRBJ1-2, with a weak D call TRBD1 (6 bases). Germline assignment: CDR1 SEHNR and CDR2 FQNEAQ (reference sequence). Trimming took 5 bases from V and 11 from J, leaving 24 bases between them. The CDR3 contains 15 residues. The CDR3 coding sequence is TGTGCCAGCAGCCCTCAGGGGACGTCCGGATTTGGGTACACCTTC. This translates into CASSPQGTSGFGYTF.

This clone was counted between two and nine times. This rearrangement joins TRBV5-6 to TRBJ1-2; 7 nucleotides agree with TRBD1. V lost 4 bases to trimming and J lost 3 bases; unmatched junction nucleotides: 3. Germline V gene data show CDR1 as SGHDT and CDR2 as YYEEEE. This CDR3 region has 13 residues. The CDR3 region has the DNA TGTGCCAGCAGCCTCGGACAGGACTATGGCTACACCTTC. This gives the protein CASSLGQDYGYTF.

CDR3: CAITAGGDEQYF. The CDR3 DNA sequence: TGTGCCATCACAGCGGGGGGGGACGAGCAGTACTTC. The V call is TRBV10-3, the J call TRBJ2-7; TRBD2 matches at 10 bases. Germline V lookup: CDR1 ENHRY, CDR2 SYGVKD. Trimming at V came to 7 bases and at J to 5 bases, leaving 2 bases not matched to a gene. This CDR3 is 12 amino acids long.

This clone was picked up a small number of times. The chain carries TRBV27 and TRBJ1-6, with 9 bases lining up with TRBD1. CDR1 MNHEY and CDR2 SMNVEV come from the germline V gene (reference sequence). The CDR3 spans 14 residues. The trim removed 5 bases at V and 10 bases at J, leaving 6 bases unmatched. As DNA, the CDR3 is TGTGCCAGCAGTCTAAGACAGGGGGGATCACCCCTCCACTTT. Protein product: CASSLRQGGSPLHF.

The CDR3 DNA sequence: TGTGCCTGGAAGGGGTTTGGCTACACCTTC. Protein sequence: CAWKGFGYTF. The chain links TRBV30 to TRBJ1-2, with D possibly being TRBD1 (5 bases). Trimming pared 4 bases from V and 7 bases from J, leaving 7 bases between. The germline gives CDR1 GTSNPN, CDR2 SVGIG (reference sequence). CDR3 length: 10 amino acids.

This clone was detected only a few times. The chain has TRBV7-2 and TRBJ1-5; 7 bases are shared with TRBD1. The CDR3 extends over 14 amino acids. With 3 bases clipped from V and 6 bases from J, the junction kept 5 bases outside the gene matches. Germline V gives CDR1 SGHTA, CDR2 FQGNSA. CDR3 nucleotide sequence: TGTGCCAGCAGCTTTCAGGGGGGGGGTCAGCCCCAGCATTTT. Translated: CASSFQGGGQPQHF.

The CDR3 coding sequence is TGCAGTGCTGGTGGACAGGGGGCCTTGCTTAACACTGAAGCTTTCTTT. This translates into CSAGGQGALLNTEAFF. The V gene is TRBV20-1, the J gene TRBJ1-1; 11 bases match TRBD1. The junction had 10 bases not matched to a gene; V was cut back by 5 bases and J by 2 bases. The CDR3 runs 16 residues. The germline CDR1 and CDR2 sequences are DFQATT and SNEGSKA (reference sequence).

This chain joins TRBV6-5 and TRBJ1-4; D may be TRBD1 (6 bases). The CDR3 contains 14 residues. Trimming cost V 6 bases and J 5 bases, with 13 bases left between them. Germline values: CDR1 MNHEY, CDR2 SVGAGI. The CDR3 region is CASSPGQWNEKLFF. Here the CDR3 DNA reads TGTGCCAGCAGCCCCGGACAGTGGAATGAAAAACTGTTTTTT.

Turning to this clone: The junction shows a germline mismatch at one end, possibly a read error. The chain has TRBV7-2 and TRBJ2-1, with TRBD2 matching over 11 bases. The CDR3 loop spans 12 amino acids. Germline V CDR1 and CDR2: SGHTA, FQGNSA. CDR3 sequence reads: CASSLMGLAVLF. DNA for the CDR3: TGTGCCAGCAGCCTAATGGGACTAGCGGTCCTCTTC.